The 25 T cell receptor beta chains presented below share a single source sample, sequenced in a study of T cell changes during pregnancy in multiple sclerosis. TCRdb's copy holds only in-frame clones and misses some; the assay was immunoSEQ multiplex PCR. The sample lists more than 65,000 clones, more than 85% occurring once. Sample: peripheral blood, taken in the first trimester of pregnancy. Source of these receptors: a female donor with multiple sclerosis, enrolled in a pregnancy study.

Only one count was recorded for this clone. The chain joins TRBV11-3 to TRBJ2-2; TRBD2 aligns across 12 bases. This CDR3 has 20 residues. Unmatched junction bases numbered 8, after V lost 0 bases and J lost 0 bases. Germline V CDR1 and CDR2: SGHNT, YENEEA. The DNA for the CDR3 is TGTGCCAGCAGCTTAGAAGGGCGACTAGCGGGGGTCCCGAACACCGGGGAGCTGTTTTTT. Translating gives CASSLEGRLAGVPNTGELFF.

In this sample, this clone turned up once. V and J are TRBV5-6 and TRBJ2-5, with 7 bases aligning to TRBD2. CDR3 length: 14 residues. V dropped 4 bases and J dropped 6; count of bases not matched to a gene: 9. The V gene's germline CDR1 is SGHDT and CDR2 YYEEEE. The CDR3 sequence is CASSPVGGLQTQYF. The CDR3 DNA is TGTGCCAGCAGCCCGGTGGGAGGGCTCCAGACCCAGTACTTC.

The chain joins TRBV11-3 to TRBJ1-1; D unresolved. Trimming shortened V by 4 bases and J by 3 bases, and 6 bases separated the two germline ends. Per the germline V gene, CDR1 is SGHNT and CDR2 is YENEEA. The CDR3 extends over 12 amino acids. The CDR3 nucleotides are TGTGCCAGCAGCTCACAGCACACTGAAGCTTTCTTT. Residues: CASSSQHTEAFF.

The chain joins TRBV10-2 to TRBJ2-1; D may be TRBD1 (5 bases). Per the germline V gene, CDR1 is WSHSY and CDR2 is SAAADI. The CDR3 is made up of 17 amino acids. V lost 0 bases and J 0 bases, leaving 12 bases between the germline ends. The DNA for the CDR3 is TGCGCCAGCAGTGAGTCAGGCAGGGTGAGCTCCTACAATGAGCAGTTCTTC. It is translated as CASSESGRVSSYNEQFF.

CDR3 residues: CAWNLAGGTETQYF. CDR3 bases: TGTGCCTGGAATCTAGCGGGAGGTACAGAGACCCAGTACTTC. V gene TRBV30 combines with J gene TRBJ2-5; TRBD2 aligns across 11 bases. V lost 4 bases, J lost 4 bases, and 5 bases stayed unmatched. Germline CDR1 reads GTSNPN; CDR2 reads SVGIG (reference sequence). CDR3 length equals 14 residues.

This clone was detected once. The chain links TRBV5-5 to TRBJ2-3; a weak D match, TRBD2 (5 bases). CDR3 length equals 14 residues. V was trimmed by 4 bases and J by 0 bases, leaving 9 bases between them. Looked up from germline, CDR1 is SGHKS and CDR2 is YYEKEE (reference sequence). CDR3 sequence (DNA): TGTGCCAGCAGCAGGGAGCCTAGCACAGATACGCAGTATTTT. It specifies CASSREPSTDTQYF.

This clone was recorded a few times. This chain connects TRBV21-1 to TRBJ2-7; the DNA was not used to check the table's D call, TRBD2. TRBV21-1 represents a pseudogene. This CDR3 has 15 amino acids. The CDR3 nucleotides read TGTGCCAGCAGCAAAGACGGGGGGTCTATCTACGAGCAGTACTTC. Translation: CASSKDGGSIYEQYF.

CDR3 in amino acids: CASSEKHPGLAGFHNEQFF. The CDR3 coding sequence is TGTGCCAGCAGTGAAAAGCACCCGGGACTAGCGGGATTCCACAATGAGCAGTTCTTC. The chain has TRBV2 and TRBJ2-1; 13 bases fit TRBD2. Trimming at V came to 2 bases and at J to 5 bases, leaving 12 bases not matched to a gene. Germline V gene sequence: CDR1 SNHLY, CDR2 FYNNEI. CDR3 length: 19 amino acids.

Only one count was recorded for this clone. The V call is TRBV5-4, the J call TRBJ2-2, with TRBD2 matching 11 bases. This CDR3 is 19 amino acids long. In germline, CDR1 is SGHNT, CDR2 YYREEE (reference sequence). The trim removed 0 bases at V and 6 bases at J, leaving 13 bases unmatched. Here the CDR3 reads CASSLAPSGRPQTSGELFF. The CDR3 bases are TGTGCCAGCAGCTTGGCCCCTAGCGGGAGGCCCCAAACGTCCGGGGAGCTGTTTTTT.

The gene calls are TRBV4-1 and TRBJ2-1; 8 positions agree with TRBD2. The J segment lost 7 bases and the V segment lost 4 bases, leaving 6 bases of the junction unmatched. The CDR3 is 14 amino acids. The V gene's germline CDR1 is MGHRA and CDR2 YSYEKL. The DNA of the CDR3 is TGCGCCAGCAGCCGAACGGGGGGGCGAAATGAGCAGTTCTTC. Its protein product is CASSRTGGRNEQFF.

This rearrangement joins TRBV6-1 to TRBJ2-3, with D hard to call. The CDR3 extends over 13 amino acids. V was shortened by 4 bases and J by 6 bases, with 11 bases between the two germline ends. CDR1 is MNHNS and CDR2 is SASEGT in the germline V gene. The CDR3 loop reads CASSATGSDTQYF. The CDR3 DNA is TGTGCCAGCAGTGCGACGGGTAGTGATACGCAGTATTTT.

The chain couples TRBV29-1 to TRBJ2-4; D may be TRBD2 (6 bases). This CDR3 has 12 residues. Germline-derived CDR1 and CDR2 are SQVTM and ANQGSEA. Trimming took 2 bases from V and 8 from J, leaving 10 bases between them. The CDR3 DNA reads as TGCAGCGTTGAACCAGGCGGGGACATTCAGTACTTC. This sequence encodes CSVEPGGDIQYF. The entire variable domain, with the rest obtained from reference TRBV29-1 and TRBJ2-4, is as follows: SAVISQKPSRDICQRGTSLTIQCQVDSQVTMMFWYRQQPGQSLTLIATANQGSEATYESGFVIDKFPISRPNLTFSTLTVSNMSPEDSSIYLCSVEPGGDIQYFGAGTRLSVL.

This clone was detected only once. The rearrangement links TRBV19 to TRBJ1-6, with a weak D call TRBD1 (5 bases). The CDR3 has 13 amino acids. Trimming cost V 4 bases and J 8 bases, with 9 bases left between them. CDR1 is LNHDA, CDR2 SQIVND, per germline (reference sequence). The CDR3 bases are TGTGCCAGTAGTAGAGGACACGATTCACCCCTCCACTTT. Translation: CASSRGHDSPLHF.

This clone was counted a single time. The chain links TRBV27 to TRBJ1-4; weak D call: TRBD1 (5 bases). This CDR3 is built from 14 residues. Germline CDR1 MNHEY, CDR2 SMNVEV (reference sequence). Trimming removed 2 bases from V and 7 bases from J, with 11 bases in between. For the CDR3, the DNA is TGTGCCAGCAGTTTAACTCAGGGTCGTGAAAAACTGTTTTTT. As protein: CASSLTQGREKLFF. Drawing the rest from reference TRBV27 and TRBJ1-4, the complete variable domain is EAQVTQNPRYLITVTGKKLTVTCSQNMNHEYMSWYRQDPGLGLRQIYYSMNVEVTDKGDVPEGYKVSRKEKRNFPLILESPSPNQTSLYFCASSLTQGREKLFFGSGTQLSVL.

The gene calls are TRBV27 and TRBJ2-1; 7 bases map to TRBD2. CDR1 and CDR2 (germline): MNHEY, SMNVEV (reference sequence). This CDR3 comprises 15 residues. Losses at the gene ends were 2 bases for V and 2 bases for J; bases not matched to a gene: 3. In DNA, the CDR3 is TGTGCCAGCAGTTTAGGCGGGAGAACCTACAATGAGCAGTTCTTC. Encoded protein: CASSLGGRTYNEQFF.

This clone was found once. V is TRBV29-1 and J is TRBJ1-2; D is perhaps TRBD1 (6 bases). Germline CDR1 reads SQVTM; CDR2 reads ANQGSEA. This CDR3 has 14 residues. Trimming shortened V by 5 bases and J by 6 bases, and 19 bases separated the two germline ends. The CDR3 DNA sequence: TGCAGCGTTTCGCAAAGGGGGGGGGCGGATGGCTACACCTTC. Amino acids: CSVSQRGGADGYTF.

This sequence joins TRBV11-3 and TRBJ1-1; 8 bases map to TRBD1. After removal of 4 bases from V and 3 bases from J, the junction contained 4 bases not matched to a gene. CDR3 length equals 14 residues. The germline gives CDR1 SGHNT, CDR2 YENEEA. CDR3 amino acids: CASSYETGDTEAFF. CDR3 nucleotide sequence: TGTGCCAGCAGCTATGAGACAGGGGACACTGAAGCTTTCTTT. Using reference TRBV11-3 and TRBJ1-1 for the parts outside the CDR3, the full variable domain is EAGVVQSPRYKIIEKKQPVAFWCNPISGHNTLYWYLQNLGQGPELLIRYENEEAVDDSQLPKDRFSAERLKGVDSTLKIQPAELGDSAVYLCASSYETGDTEAFFGQGTRLTVV.

Points on this clone: Other nucleotide sequences from this sample produce the same CDR3. This chain connects TRBV19 to TRBJ2-6; D not resolved. Deletions cut 2 bases from V and 0 bases from J, with 5 bases between. The CDR3 runs 15 residues. Germline V gene data show CDR1 as LNHDA and CDR2 as SQIVND (reference sequence). CDR3: CASSIPGSGANVLTF. CDR3 coding DNA: TGTGCCAGTAGTATACCGGGCTCTGGGGCCAACGTCCTGACTTTC.

This chain joins TRBV6-4 and TRBJ2-2, with 7 bases fitting TRBD2. The CDR3 spans 15 residues. Trimming at V came to 8 bases and at J to 5 bases, leaving 11 bases not matched to a gene. Germline CDR1 MRHNA, CDR2 SNTAGT. CDR3 residues: CASGEGSERTGELFF. DNA for the CDR3: TGTGCCAGCGGGGAGGGATCGGAGAGAACCGGGGAGCTGTTTTTT.

The CDR3 loop is CASSLDYPGDRGLNSPLHF. The CDR3 DNA follows: TGTGCCAGCAGTTTGGACTACCCGGGGGACAGGGGGCTTAATTCACCCCTCCACTTT. The V call is TRBV27, the J call TRBJ1-6; 12 nucleotides line up with TRBD1. This CDR3 spans 19 amino acids. J gave up 6 bases and V 3 bases, and 12 bases lay outside the gene matches. The germline CDR1 and CDR2 sequences are MNHEY and SMNVEV (reference sequence).

The chain employs TRBV29-1 and TRBJ2-1, with D perhaps TRBD2 (5 bases). With 0 bases removed from V and 0 bases from J, the gap between germline ends came to 6 bases. Germline CDR1 and CDR2: SQVTM and ANQGSEA. The CDR3 spans 14 residues. In DNA form, the CDR3 reads TGCAGCGTTGAAGAAGGGAGCTCCTACAATGAGCAGTTCTTC. Amino acids: CSVEEGSSYNEQFF.

This clone was counted between two and nine times. This chain links TRBV7-9 with TRBJ1-1; D may be TRBD1 (5 bases). Germline V gives CDR1 SEHNR, CDR2 FQNEAQ (reference sequence). Trimming pared 4 bases from V and 10 bases from J, leaving 19 bases between. CDR3 length: 14 residues. The CDR3 DNA follows: TGTGCCAGCAGCTGGGCGCCGGGGGAGGCTCTAGCTTTCTTT. Its translation is CASSWAPGEALAFF.

The V and J genes are TRBV11-3 and TRBJ2-7; 12 nucleotides match TRBD2. The CDR3 loop spans 15 amino acids. The V segment lost 7 bases and the J segment 2 bases; nucleotides outside the gene matches: 6. The germline V gene encodes CDR1 SGHNT and CDR2 YENEEA. The CDR3 spells CASTALAGGAYEQYF. CDR3 nucleotide sequence: TGTGCCAGCACTGCTCTAGCGGGGGGGGCCTACGAGCAGTACTTC.

The chain joins TRBV5-1 to TRBJ2-7, with TRBD2 identical over 9 bases. After removal of 0 bases from V and 2 bases from J, the junction contained 0 bases not matched to a gene. Germline V gives CDR1 SGHRS, CDR2 YFSETQ. CDR3 length: 14 residues. The DNA of the CDR3 is TGCGCCAGCAGCTTGGGCGGGAGGGCCTACGAGCAGTACTTC. Translation: CASSLGGRAYEQYF.

The CDR3 DNA is TGTGCCAGCAGGGACAGGGGGAACACTGAAGCTTTCTTT. Encoded protein: CASRDRGNTEAFF. J is TRBJ1-1 and V is TRBV5-8; 9 bases are a match to TRBD1. In germline, CDR1 is SGHTS, CDR2 YDEGEE. V lost 5 bases, J lost 1 base, and 0 bases stayed unmatched. This CDR3 has 13 amino acids.